This TCR beta chain stems from a study of blood T cells in healthy people across ages. General observations from the study: No conclusive comparison of naive versus antigen-experienced cells was possible with unsorted PBMCs.

This clonotype was observed many times. Its antigen is unidentified. Trimming pared 5 bases from V and 5 bases from J, leaving 12 bases between. The CDR3 extends over 12 amino acids. The germline V gene encodes CDR1 SQVTM and CDR2 ANQGSEA. Through a sample-barcoded 5' primer and a J-beta primer mix, a second PCR was run for 7 to 11 cycles. TCRdb re-called the 5' RACE reads with MiXCR, one entry per CDR3 protein. Seen here are around 870,000 distinct CDR3 sequences, more than 25% observed once, and the top ten hold around 16%. The sequenced sample was blood. The clonotype originates from a woman aged 80 or older in good health. V gene TRBV29-1 combines with J gene TRBJ2-5; D gene ambiguous. The CDR3 nucleotides are TGCAGCGTTCTATCCCTTAGGGAGACCCAGTACTTC. As protein: CSVLSLRETQYF.